This TCR beta chain was recorded in a study of cytomegalovirus exposure and HLA in healthy donors (dated by TCRdb to 2015 to 2018). About the study as a whole: In an earlier analysis of several hundred of the donors, 276 Gb of sequence data and 117 million unique TCR beta sequences from 150 million to 200 million T cells were reported. An early release covering more than 500 HLA-typed donors comprised approximately 300 gigabases of sequencing data and around 80 million unique TCR sequences. Among the 398 genotyped donors, about 83% belonged to the genetic ancestry cluster associated with self-reported Caucasian donors. The aim of the study was to test whether cataloging public T cell receptors could identify signatures of past pathogen exposure. The study profiled the T cell repertoires of some 610 subjects by immunosequencing and related them to cytomegalovirus serostatus. In addition to the first cohort of about 650 subjects, a separate validation cohort of 130 or so different subjects was used. The study combined high-throughput TCR immunosequencing, statistical association of individual TCRs with disease status, and machine learning to predict cytomegalovirus infection status. A later analysis re-analyzed previously published TCR beta repertoires from about 600 donors and added high-resolution HLA genotyping to study TCR occurrence patterns. In the later analysis, no new phenotypic data were used to find candidate immune exposures; instead, reliance was placed on TCR beta sequences and their occurrence across donors. To decide whether each TCR beta V gene segment behaved as functional or pseudogenic, an earlier analysis of several hundred of the donors relied on high-throughput TCR beta sequencing. Donor age, sex, ethnicity and CMV serostatus were compiled together with the repertoire data. In a later genetic analysis, genome-wide SNP genotypes for 398 of the 666 donors were used, and that subset was treated as a discovery cohort. All discovery cohort repertoires had been generated using a single sequencing platform. HLA typing included class I and class II loci at four-digit resolution. The number of donors typed differed by locus, with 629-630 for A, B, C, DRB1 and DQB1, 522 for DQA1, some 570 for DPA1, and some 440 for DPB1. Roughly 5 DR-DQ haplotypes were handled as single units for association and clustering, since linkage in the cohort was strong. Across some 400 genotyped donors of the cohort, an average of approximately 200,000 unique TCR beta nucleotide sequences per donor were sequenced, and approximately 17% of those sequences were non-productive.

As to this clone: The antigen it recognizes is unknown. Nothing much larger sits one base from this clone, and base qualities are not available.

Receptor amplification or capture employed the immunoSEQ multiplex PCR assay. The multiplex PCR relied on a mix of 60 forward primers for TCR Vbeta segments and 13 reverse primers for TCR Jbeta segments. Amplification of the CDR3 region of rearranged TCR beta genes was performed with a multiplex PCR assay on genomic DNA. On the Illumina HiSeq System, the amplified TCR beta libraries were sequenced as 87-base-pair reads. The authors' analysis ran thus. In a later analysis, some 80 million unique TCR beta chains were counted across the 650 to 700 repertoires, and roughly 10 million of these chains were shared by at least two donors. Raw reads were error-corrected and collapsed into unique sequences with a nearest-neighbor algorithm that merged closely related sequences to remove PCR and sequencing errors. To assign V, D and J gene segments, CDR3 sequences were aligned to IMGT reference sequences. For a sequence to be retained, a match of at least six nucleotides to both a V gene segment and a J gene segment was required. Rearrangements were classified as productive when the CDR3 lacked stop codons and remained in frame with V and J, and all other rearrangements were classified as non-productive. CDR3 was defined according to IMGT convention as the region running from the second conserved V-encoded cysteine to the conserved J-encoded phenylalanine. In an earlier analysis of just under 600 of the donors, sequences lacking an unambiguous match to a single V gene segment were excluded. An earlier analysis of roughly 590 of the donors called V segments functional above 56.7% productive rearrangements and segregating when the between-donor standard deviation exceeded 5%. To diagnose cytomegalovirus status from the catalog of TCR beta chain sequences, a statistical classification framework was built. In a later analysis, V and J genes were assigned by comparing TCR nucleotide sequences against IMGT/GENE-DB human TR gene sequences. The TCRdist pipeline was used in a later analysis to assign CDR3 sequences and most-parsimonious VDJ recombination scenarios. In a later analysis, each TCR beta chain was defined by its CDR3 amino acid sequence together with its V-gene family, and reads without a unique V-gene family were excluded. A later analysis removed 500 to 650 highly shared, low-generation-probability nucleotide sequences to deal with suspected cross-contamination and a sequencing artifact. A later analysis calculated a clonal expansion index for each public chain from normalized within-repertoire ranks of inferred template counts. In a later analysis, generation probabilities were computed using a VDJ recombination model fitted to out-of-frame rearrangements, and the results were checked against IGoR. In a later analysis, hypergeometric tests were used to score TCR-TCR, TCR-HLA and TCR-CMV co-occurrence, with a repertoire-size bias correction applied to TCR pairs. In a later analysis, false discovery rates were estimated by permuting HLA or CMV assignments 20 times. A later analysis grouped co-occurring TCRs with DBSCAN, adding TCRdist sequence similarity when clustering within HLA-allele-positive subsets. Co-occurrence clustering excluded repertoires with fewer than 30,000 or more than 120,000 public chains, plus five with anomalous nucleotide sharing. The table comes from immuneACCESS by way of TCRdb, which keeps in-frame sequences with V and J called. Part of the clones is missing from these tables; in studies checked, under half for an unresolved V gene and the rest for unknown reasons. V, J and clone size are taken as reported in that table, and D and trimming were inferred from the DNA itself. Here the sample has over 100,000 clones; about four fifths occur a single time. Of the sample, 1.1% falls within the top ten clones.

In total, 500 to 700 healthy bone marrow donors made up the cohort. At the time of sampling, every cohort member was nominally healthy, though immune exposures that went unrecorded were likely present. The donor tested CMV seronegative and was one of the 352 seronegative cohort members. A peripheral blood sample was collected from each donor, and TCR beta sequencing was performed on peripheral blood mononuclear cells. The Qiagen DNeasy Blood Extraction Kit was used to extract genomic DNA from the blood cell samples. From cysteine to phenylalanine, the CDR3 is 11 amino acids long. Left in the record is the CDR3 DNA by itself, 33 bases read in frame from the first base. V sheds 3 bases and J sheds 4 bases, leaving 6 bases between their ends. CDR1 and CDR2 were assigned from the germline V gene (reference sequence) as GTSNPN and SVGIG. Study-wide findings and limitations: Most TCR sequences were observed very rarely across donors, whereas some public TCRs were present in many individuals. The study listed 164 TCR beta chains as associated with cytomegalovirus. Only TCR beta chains were sequenced in this cohort, and the absence of alpha or paired-chain data limited detectable features. Cytomegalovirus status was reported to be diagnosed by the classifier with high specificity and sensitivity in both the original and validation cohorts. Because counts were too low, 15 to 20 rarely observed V segments, including chromosome 9 orphons, were left out of the earlier analysis of 587 of the donors. In an earlier analysis of under 600 of the donors, most TCR beta V segments were observed in productive rearrangements about 90% or about 30% of the time, broadly matching IMGT annotations. In a later analysis, HLA-associated TCR beta chains were found to be more clonally expanded and to have lower generation probabilities than equally common non-associated chains. A later analysis reported that several top co-occurrence clusters appeared linked to parvovirus B19, influenza, CMV and Epstein-Barr virus. In a later analysis, the rate of TCR association differed among HLA loci, with DRB1 alleles having the most associated TCRs and HLA-C alleles having the fewest. According to the authors, the approach could potentially be generalized to other disease states and immunological phenotypes. In vitro tests confirmed that a few of the cytomegalovirus-associated TCR beta chains recognize cytomegalovirus antigens. A further reported finding was that TCR beta sequences accurately predicted the HLA-A and HLA-B alleles for most subjects in the first cohort. Because the 87-base-pair reads could not distinguish some IMGT-functional V segments, including TRBV6-2 and TRBV6-3, those segments were excluded. A later analysis found that most CMV-associated TCR beta chains appeared HLA-restricted, with HLA associations seemingly driven largely by CMV exposure. When HLA alleles, especially DR and DQ, strongly co-occurred, attributing TCR associations to individual alleles was difficult. CMV serostatus was the only immune exposure information available for the cohort. A later genetic analysis associated a missense DCLRE1C variant with V-gene and J-gene trimming of TCR beta chains, and an independent cohort replicated the association. Linkage disequilibrium might explain the correlated functional status among segregating V segments, but an unknown experimental factor could not be excluded. A later genetic analysis reported fewer N-insertions in productive TCRs among donors in an Asian-associated ancestry cluster than the roughly 620-donor mean. Because HLA typing was missing for some donors at each locus, association tests included only the typed subset. Roughly uniform sequencing depth across donors was assumed in presence/absence analyses, although this assumption may not hold. A cluster of highly shared sequence variants was judged likely to represent a technical artifact of the sequencing pipeline. At a false discovery rate of 0.05, a later analysis linked 16,951 TCR beta sequences to specific HLA alleles.

Recombination joined TRBV30 with TRBJ1-1, with the identity of the D gene unclear. This receptor was identified in a male donor in good health and CMV-seronegative. The sequencing sample was made of PBMCs. The CDR3 loop reads CAWSQITEAFF. The sequence in DNA is TGTGCCTGGAGCCAGATCACTGAAGCTTTCTTT.